A single sample is the source of the 27 T cell receptor beta chains below, sequenced in a study of blood T cell repertoires in COVID-19. Profiled with immunoSEQ multiplex PCR; TCRdb holds only in-frame clones, not every one. This table has under 150,000 clones, 65% to 90% appearing once. Sequencing used peripheral blood. Receptor source: an elderly man with acute or convalescent COVID-19.

The chain has TRBV24-1 and TRBJ2-5; 15 bases are shared with TRBD2. The germline gives CDR1 KGHDR, CDR2 SFDVKD. The CDR3 is made up of 19 amino acids. With 3 bases clipped from V and 0 bases from J, the junction kept 7 bases outside the gene matches. CDR3 in amino acids: CATSDPIGTSGRNQETQYF. CDR3 sequence (DNA): TGTGCCACCAGTGATCCCATCGGGACTAGCGGGAGGAACCAAGAGACCCAGTACTTC.

This rearrangement joins TRBV5-5 to TRBJ1-1, with D unclear. The V gene's germline CDR1 is SGHKS and CDR2 YYEKEE (reference sequence). The CDR3 runs to 16 residues. The V and J ends lost 4 bases and 0 bases respectively, with 16 bases between them. Written as DNA, the CDR3 is TGTGCCAGCAGCCAAGAGGGATCTTATGTGAACACTGAAGCTTTCTTT. It specifies CASSQEGSYVNTEAFF.

This clone was observed once. V and J are TRBV28 and TRBJ1-1, with D perhaps TRBD1 (5 bases). The CDR3 is made up of 10 amino acids. Germline CDR1 reads MDHEN; CDR2 reads SYDVKM. V shed 8 bases and J shed 9 bases, with 10 bases lying between them. The CDR3 here is CASLGGKAFF. The CDR3, as DNA: TGTGCCAGCCTCGGGGGGAAAGCTTTCTTT.

The V call is TRBV19, the J call TRBJ1-1; weak D call: TRBD1 (5 bases). The CDR3 contains 14 residues. Per the germline V gene, CDR1 is LNHDA and CDR2 is SQIVND (reference sequence). Trimming removed 6 bases at V and 1 base at J, with 12 bases between. CDR3 in amino acids: CASSLGTGNTEAFF. CDR3 DNA sequence: TGTGCCAGTAGCTTAGGGACTGGGAACACTGAAGCTTTCTTT.

The table lists this clone with a few counts. V and J are TRBV6-5 and TRBJ2-2, with a weak D call TRBD2 (6 bases). Germline V CDR1 and CDR2: MNHEY, SVGAGI. V was cut by 2 bases and J by 1 base, with 8 bases left in between. The CDR3 has 15 residues. Here the CDR3 DNA reads TGTGCCAGCAGTTACATCGGGAGGAACACCGGGGAGCTGTTTTTT. Translation gives CASSYIGRNTGELFF.

The chain has TRBV28 and TRBJ2-3, with D possibly matching TRBD2 (5 bases). The CDR3 sequence is 14 residues long. In germline, CDR1 is MDHEN, CDR2 SYDVKM. The V end was cut by 2 bases, the J end by 3 bases, with 9 bases between. CDR3 protein: CASSLRRGTDTQYF. CDR3 DNA: TGTGCCAGCAGTTTAAGGCGAGGGACAGATACGCAGTATTTT.

The table lists this clone with a count of one. The genes are TRBV6-6 and TRBJ1-6; a possible D gene is TRBD1 (5 bases). The CDR3 spans 15 residues. Germline V gene data show CDR1 as MNHNY and CDR2 as SVGAGI (reference sequence). Trimming removed 5 bases from V and 7 bases from J, with 15 bases in between. Written as DNA, the CDR3 is TGTGCCAGCAGTCAGACCAGGGAGGCGAATTCACCCCTCCACTTT. It yields the protein CASSQTREANSPLHF.

The chain links TRBV7-3 to TRBJ2-1; unclear D gene. The germline gives CDR1 SGHTA, CDR2 FQGTGA. V was pared by 2 bases and J by 0 bases, with 8 bases between. This CDR3 is 15 amino acids long. CDR3 sequence (DNA): TGTGCCAGCAGCTTATCAATTAGCTCCTACAATGAGCAGTTCTTC. It codes for CASSLSISSYNEQFF.

This clone was observed once. The chain uses TRBV5-1 and TRBJ1-1; D might be TRBD1 (6 bases). Germline CDR1 reads SGHRS; CDR2 reads YFSETQ. The V and J ends lost 0 bases and 3 bases respectively, with 15 bases between them. The CDR3 sequence is 16 residues long. The CDR3 spells CASSLGQGLLDTEAFF. CDR3 coding DNA: TGCGCCAGCAGCTTGGGGCAGGGGTTATTGGACACTGAAGCTTTCTTT. The whole variable domain, filled in from reference TRBV5-1 and TRBJ1-1, reads KAGVTQTPRYLIKTRGQQVTLSCSPISGHRSVSWYQQTPGQGLQFLFEYFSETQRNKGNFPGRFSGRQFSNSRSEMNVSTLELGDSALYLCASSLGQGLLDTEAFFGQGTRLTVV.

This clone was seen more than once but under ten times. V usage is TRBV7-3 and J usage is TRBJ1-1, with TRBD1 matching over 7 bases. CDR3 length: 12 amino acids. J gave up 8 bases and V 5 bases, and 5 bases lay outside the gene matches. Germline CDR1 reads SGHTA; CDR2 reads FQGTGA. The CDR3 nucleotides read TGTGCCAGCAGCCCAGGGACAGCCGAAGCTTTCTTT. Translating gives CASSPGTAEAFF.

This chain joins TRBV7-2 and TRBJ1-1; D remains unclear. The length of the CDR3 is 14 residues. V dropped 5 bases and J dropped 1 base, with 11 bases sitting between them. Germline lookup yields CDR1 SGHTA and CDR2 FQGNSA. This CDR3 reads CASSPSWANTEAFF. The CDR3 DNA follows: TGTGCCAGCAGCCCCTCGTGGGCGAACACTGAAGCTTTCTTT.

The chain recombines TRBV5-1 with TRBJ1-1, with TRBD1 as a possible D gene (5 bases). The CDR3 runs 14 residues. Trimming left V 0 bases short and J 5 bases short, with 11 bases between. CDR1 SGHRS and CDR2 YFSETQ come from the germline V gene. The CDR3 is CASSLEQGKTEAFF. CDR3 in DNA: TGCGCCAGCAGCTTGGAGCAGGGAAAAACTGAAGCTTTCTTT.

This clone was recorded only once. The chain uses TRBV21-1 and TRBJ2-7; the table names TRBD2, a call not compared with the DNA. TRBV21-1 is described as a pseudogene. The CDR3 is 16 residues long. CDR3 bases: TGTGCCAGCAGCAGTATACTAGCGGGAGGTGGTTACGAGCAGTACTTC. Translating it yields CASSSILAGGGYEQYF.

This clone was recorded a few times. V usage is TRBV6-2 or TRBV6-3 and J usage is TRBJ2-5, with 9 positions matching TRBD2. This CDR3 spans 18 amino acids. Germline loops: CDR1 MNHEY, CDR2 SVGEGT. The junction had 11 bases not matched to a gene; V was cut back by 2 bases and J by 1 base. For the CDR3, the DNA is TGTGCCAGCAGTTACGACTTCCGCGGGGGGGACTTCCAAGAGACCCAGTACTTC. Protein sequence: CASSYDFRGGDFQETQYF.

This clone showed up just once. The chain is built from TRBV5-4 and TRBJ2-3, with TRBD2 identical over 8 bases. CDR1 is SGHNT, CDR2 YYREEE, per germline (reference sequence). V lost 1 base to trimming and J lost 6 bases; unmatched junction nucleotides: 10. There are 16 residues in the CDR3. The DNA of the CDR3 is TGTGCCAGCAGCTTGCTTTTCGCGGGGGGTTCGGATACGCAGTATTTT. Protein sequence: CASSLLFAGGSDTQYF.

The chain links TRBV7-2 to TRBJ1-5; D unresolved. Germline loops: CDR1 SGHTA, CDR2 FQGNSA. Deletions cut 3 bases from V and 2 bases from J, with 8 bases between. The length of the CDR3 is 14 residues. This CDR3 is CASSFSGGNQPQHF. CDR3 nucleotide sequence: TGTGCCAGCAGCTTCTCGGGAGGCAATCAGCCCCAGCATTTT.

V gene TRBV7-2 combines with J gene TRBJ1-6; a possible D gene is TRBD1 (6 bases). Germline CDR1 reads SGHTA; CDR2 reads FQGNSA. The CDR3 has 13 residues. V was clipped by 3 bases and J by 7 bases, with 7 bases between them. CDR3 amino acids: CASSLQGNSPLHF. The CDR3, as DNA: TGTGCCAGCAGCTTGCAGGGGAATTCACCCCTCCACTTT.

The chain recombines TRBV12-3 or TRBV12-4 with TRBJ1-4; perhaps TRBD1 as D (5 bases). CDR3 length: 13 amino acids. V was pared by 4 bases and J by 7 bases, with 10 bases between. For the CDR3, the DNA is TGTGCCAGCAGTTGGTCAGGGTCTGAAAAACTGTTTTTT. Protein product: CASSWSGSEKLFF.

V usage is TRBV6-5 and J usage is TRBJ1-1; no clear D gene. The CDR3 sequence is 15 residues long. The ends were cut back, 2 bases at V and 4 bases at J, with 14 bases in the middle. Germline CDR1 MNHEY, CDR2 SVGAGI. The CDR3, as DNA: TGTGCCAGCAGTTACCGTGCTAGACTTTTCACTGAAGCTTTCTTT. Translated: CASSYRARLFTEAFF.

As DNA, the CDR3 is TGTGCCAGCAGCGCCGGGGGGCGCAAGTTCGATGGCTACACCTTC. Its protein product is CASSAGGRKFDGYTF. V usage is TRBV5-4 and J usage is TRBJ1-2, with a weak D call TRBD1 (6 bases). CDR3 size: 15 residues. Looked up from germline, CDR1 is SGHNT and CDR2 is YYREEE (reference sequence). Trimming took off 4 bases at V and 6 bases at J, with 19 bases between the two ends.

The chain recombines TRBV7-2 with TRBJ2-1; 7 nucleotides match TRBD2. V lost 3 bases to trimming and J lost 7 bases; unmatched junction nucleotides: 6. The V gene's germline CDR1 is SGHTA and CDR2 FQGNSA. This CDR3 is 14 amino acids long. This CDR3 reads CASSFGGSKNEQFF. The CDR3 DNA reads TGTGCCAGCAGCTTCGGCGGGAGTAAGAATGAGCAGTTCTTC.

This clone has only a few counts. This chain joins TRBV6-5 and TRBJ1-2; 9 positions match TRBD1. The CDR3 has 16 amino acids. Germline lookup yields CDR1 MNHEY and CDR2 SVGAGI. Trimming at V came to 4 bases and at J to 3 bases, leaving 9 bases not matched to a gene. The CDR3 DNA reads TGTGCCAGCAGTTCCCCCGGGACAGGGCGCGACTATGGCTACACCTTC. Its translation is CASSSPGTGRDYGYTF.

The rearrangement uses TRBV19 and TRBJ2-7; the D gene is possibly TRBD1 (5 bases). Germline lookup yields CDR1 LNHDA and CDR2 SQIVND (reference sequence). Trimming cost V 5 bases and J 1 base, with 21 bases left between them. This CDR3 spans 17 amino acids. The CDR3 reads CASSPGLWQDPSYEQYF. In DNA, the CDR3 is TGTGCCAGTAGTCCAGGGTTGTGGCAGGACCCATCCTACGAGCAGTACTTC.

The chain recombines TRBV28 with TRBJ2-7; possibly TRBD2 for D (6 bases). The V gene's germline CDR1 is MDHEN and CDR2 SYDVKM. The ends were cut back, 5 bases at V and 0 bases at J, with 29 bases in the middle. CDR3 length equals 20 residues. CDR3 amino acids: CASSQIRGGWREQNSYEQYF. The CDR3 DNA reads TGTGCCAGCAGTCAAATACGGGGCGGGTGGAGGGAACAAAACTCCTACGAGCAGTACTTC.

The chain combines TRBV6-4 with TRBJ2-3, with TRBD1 identical over 9 bases. This CDR3 region has 15 residues. CDR1 is MRHNA and CDR2 is SNTAGT in the germline V gene. Trimming removed 4 bases from V and 0 bases from J; junction bases left unmatched: 2. CDR3 nucleotide sequence: TGTGCCAGCAGTGGGGGACAGGGTAGCACAGATACGCAGTATTTT. Its protein is CASSGGQGSTDTQYF.

CDR3 amino acids: CASSLGQGHTGELFF. The CDR3 DNA reads as TGTGCCAGCAGCTTGGGACAGGGACACACCGGGGAGCTGTTTTTT. This chain joins TRBV5-4 and TRBJ2-2, with 7 bases identical to TRBD1. CDR1 and CDR2 from the germline V gene are SGHNT and YYREEE (reference sequence). CDR3 length equals 15 residues. The V and J ends lost 0 bases and 3 bases, in that order; junction bases with no gene match: 2.

This rearrangement joins TRBV7-9 to TRBJ2-3, with 8 bases matching TRBD1. Germline CDR1 SEHNR, CDR2 FQNEAQ (reference sequence). V dropped 5 bases and J dropped 0; count of bases not matched to a gene: 4. The CDR3 is 15 residues long. The CDR3 region is CASSPGQESTDTQYF. As DNA, the CDR3 is TGTGCCAGCAGCCCGGGACAGGAAAGCACAGATACGCAGTATTTT.